Listed here are 16 T cell receptor beta chains from one sample, sequenced in a study of T cell changes during pregnancy in multiple sclerosis. Here immunoSEQ multiplex PCR was the method, and the copy in TCRdb shows in-frame clones only, minus some. The sample holds about 100,000 clones; 75% to 95% are singletons and the top ten take around 3.1%. The source was peripheral blood, collected in the second trimester of pregnancy. Every receptor here comes from a female donor with multiple sclerosis, enrolled in a pregnancy study.

This chain connects TRBV5-1 to TRBJ2-5; D is ambiguous. This CDR3 has 15 residues. Trimming took 1 base from V and 5 from J, leaving 15 bases between them. The germline gives CDR1 SGHRS, CDR2 YFSETQ. CDR3 protein: CASSLLGGLKETQYF. CDR3 DNA: TGCGCCAGCAGCTTGCTTGGCGGTTTAAAGGAGACCCAGTACTTC.

J is TRBJ2-7 and V is TRBV7-9, with TRBD1 identical over 8 bases. The CDR3 contains 16 residues. Germline assignment: CDR1 SEHNR and CDR2 FQNEAQ (reference sequence). V dropped 5 bases and J dropped 0; count of bases not matched to a gene: 9. The CDR3 reads CASSLPGQGNSYEQYF. DNA of the CDR3: TGTGCCAGCAGCCTACCTGGACAGGGAAACTCCTACGAGCAGTACTTC.

The V gene is TRBV7-9, the J gene TRBJ1-1; D ambiguous. The V and J ends lost 0 bases and 4 bases respectively, with 9 bases between them. This CDR3 has 14 residues. Per the germline V gene, CDR1 is SEHNR and CDR2 is FQNEAQ (reference sequence). CDR3 nucleotide sequence: TGTGCCAGCAGCTTAGCGGAGGGTAGCACTGAAGCTTTCTTT. It yields the protein CASSLAEGSTEAFF.

The chain has TRBV6-1 and TRBJ1-2, with TRBD1 matching over 7 bases. The CDR3 totals 13 residues. Germline V gene lookup returns CDR1 MNHNS and CDR2 SASEGT. Unmatched junction bases numbered 6, after V lost 7 bases and J lost 4 bases. The DNA of the CDR3 is TGTGCCAGCAAAACGGGACAGACCTATGGCTACACCTTC. Its translation is CASKTGQTYGYTF.

This clone was recorded once. The genes are TRBV5-1 and TRBJ2-1, with D perhaps TRBD2 (5 bases). Germline V gene lookup returns CDR1 SGHRS and CDR2 YFSETQ. This CDR3 is 13 amino acids long. The V end lost 4 bases, the J end lost 5 bases, and 10 bases lay between the germline ends. DNA of the CDR3: TGCGCCAGCAGCAGGACTGTAAACAATGAGCAGTTCTTC. Its translation: CASSRTVNNEQFF.

This chain uses TRBV30 with TRBJ2-7; maybe TRBD2 (6 bases). The germline V gene has CDR1 GTSNPN and CDR2 SVGIG (reference sequence). Trimming stripped 0 bases from V and 6 bases from J, with 12 bases between. This CDR3 region has 13 residues. CDR3 nucleotide sequence: TGTGCCTGGAGTGTAACGGGAGCGGCCGAGCAGTACTTC. Translation gives CAWSVTGAAEQYF. The full variable domain, rest sourced from reference TRBV30 and TRBJ2-7, is SQTIHQWPATLVQPVGSPLSLECTVEGTSNPNLYWYRQAAGRGLQLLFYSVGIGQISSEVPQNLSASRPQDRQFILSSKKLLLSDSGFYLCAWSVTGAAEQYFGPGTRLTVT.

The chain carries TRBV20-1 and TRBJ2-1; D unresolved. CDR1 and CDR2 from the germline V gene are DFQATT and SNEGSKA (reference sequence). The CDR3 runs 11 residues. The V end lost 6 bases, the J end lost 4 bases, and 7 bases lay between the germline ends. This CDR3 reads CSARQYNEQFF. CDR3 sequence (DNA): TGCAGTGCGAGACAATACAATGAGCAGTTCTTC.

This chain uses TRBV18 with TRBJ1-5; weak D call: TRBD1 (6 bases). Trimming removed 2 bases from V and 3 bases from J, with 11 bases in between. The CDR3 has 15 amino acids. Per germline, CDR1 KGHSH and CDR2 LQKENI. The CDR3 protein is CASSPSGDTNQPQHF. In DNA form, the CDR3 reads TGTGCCAGCTCACCATCCGGGGACACCAATCAGCCCCAGCATTTT.

This clone came up once. This chain uses TRBV19 with TRBJ2-1; 12 positions agree with TRBD2. V lost 6 bases and J lost 7; bases outside the gene matches: 10. The length of the CDR3 is 16 residues. Germline assignment: CDR1 LNHDA and CDR2 SQIVND (reference sequence). The CDR3 DNA is TGTGCCAGTAGCACAGGGACTAGCGGGTCGGGGAATGAGCAGTTCTTC. Translating gives CASSTGTSGSGNEQFF.

The genes are TRBV15 and TRBJ1-4, with D possibly TRBD1 on 6 matching bases. The CDR3 runs 14 residues. Germline V lookup: CDR1 LNHNV, CDR2 YYDKDF (reference sequence). V lost 4 bases and J 8 bases, leaving 14 bases between the germline ends. The CDR3, as DNA: TGTGCCACCAGCAACAGGGTTACGGGAGAAAAACTGTTTTTT. Its translation is CATSNRVTGEKLFF.

This rearrangement joins TRBV5-5 to TRBJ1-1, with D possibly TRBD1 on 5 matching bases. V lost 4 bases and J lost 0, with 13 bases in between. This CDR3 spans 15 amino acids. The V gene's germline CDR1 is SGHKS and CDR2 YYEKEE (reference sequence). The CDR3 nucleotides are TGTGCCAGCAGCCCTGTTGGGGGGATGAACACTGAAGCTTTCTTT. It encodes CASSPVGGMNTEAFF.

The J gene is TRBJ2-7, the V gene TRBV11-2; 7 bases are a match to TRBD1. The CDR3 is made up of 16 amino acids. V lost 0 bases to trimming and J lost 0 bases; unmatched junction nucleotides: 5. CDR1 and CDR2 (germline): SGHAT, FQNNGV. CDR3 amino acids: CASSLDGTASSYEQYF. Written as DNA, the CDR3 is TGTGCCAGCAGCTTAGATGGGACAGCGAGCTCCTACGAGCAGTACTTC.

This clone was recorded once. The CDR3 sequence is CASNWEGYNEQFF. The CDR3, as DNA: TGTGCCAGCAACTGGGAGGGATACAATGAGCAGTTCTTC. The V call is TRBV28, the J call TRBJ2-1; 7 nucleotides align to TRBD2. Germline CDR1 MDHEN, CDR2 SYDVKM. The CDR3 extends over 13 amino acids. V lost 7 bases and J lost 4; bases outside the gene matches: 4.

DNA of the CDR3: TGCGCCAGCAGCCCGGGACTAGCGGGAATTGTGGATACGCAGTATTTT. Protein: CASSPGLAGIVDTQYF. The V gene is TRBV5-1, the J gene TRBJ2-3; 13 nucleotides line up with TRBD2. V lost 4 bases to trimming and J lost 6 bases; unmatched junction nucleotides: 8. The CDR3 has 16 residues. In germline, CDR1 is SGHRS, CDR2 YFSETQ.

The V and J genes are TRBV6-5 and TRBJ2-6, with a possible D match to TRBD2 (5 bases). The V gene lost 2 bases and the J gene lost 1 base, with 6 bases spanning the gap. This CDR3 has 15 amino acids. Germline CDR1 is MNHEY and CDR2 is SVGAGI. The CDR3 spells CASSYRGSGANVLTF. In DNA form, the CDR3 reads TGTGCCAGCAGTTACAGAGGGTCTGGGGCCAACGTCCTGACTTTC.

This chain uses TRBV18 with TRBJ2-4; TRBD1 matches at 9 bases. Trimming removed 4 bases from V and 3 bases from J; junction bases left unmatched: 7. This CDR3 comprises 16 residues. The V gene's germline CDR1 is KGHSH and CDR2 LQKENI. CDR3 in amino acids: CASSRSGTGYKNIQYF. The CDR3 DNA is TGTGCCAGCTCACGATCCGGGACAGGGTACAAAAACATTCAGTACTTC.